These 24 T cell receptor beta chains came from one sample sequenced in a study of CD8+CD57+ T cells in acquired aplastic anemia. For CDR3 and TCR beta VDJ profiling, genomic DNA was the template used. In TCRdb, the reads were re-called with MiXCR into one record per CDR3 protein. This sample has about 190,000 distinct CDR3 sequences, with less than 70% found just once. Sequencing was done on a sample of sorted CD4+, CD8+, or CD8+CD57+ T cells (not recorded which) from PBMCs. The receptors were gathered from a human donor in good health, serving as a control.

This clonotype was observed many times. The rearrangement links TRBV5-4 to TRBJ2-1; 14 positions match TRBD2. The trim removed 4 bases at V and 0 bases at J, leaving 9 bases unmatched. Germline-derived CDR1 and CDR2 are SGHNT and YYREEE (reference sequence). The CDR3 contains 19 residues. The DNA of the CDR3 is TGTGCCAGCAGCCAGAGAGGACTAGCGGGGGGCTACTCCTACAATGAGCAGTTCTTC. This sequence encodes CASSQRGLAGGYSYNEQFF.

This clonotype was observed at least ten times. V and J are TRBV4-3 and TRBJ1-5; a possible D gene is TRBD1 (6 bases). Trimming cost V 3 bases and J 6 bases, with 9 bases left between them. Germline CDR1 and CDR2: LGHNA and YSLEER. CDR3 length: 13 residues. The CDR3 bases are TGCGCCAGCAGCCATACAGGGACTCAGCCCCAGCATTTT. Encoded protein: CASSHTGTQPQHF.

This clonotype has a count of ten or more. The V gene is TRBV7-3, the J gene TRBJ2-5; 10 bases line up with TRBD2. The trim removed 4 bases at V and 2 bases at J, leaving 4 bases unmatched. Germline loops: CDR1 SGHTA, CDR2 FQGTGA. This CDR3 has 15 amino acids. CDR3 in DNA: TGTGCCAGCAGCTCTAGCGGGGGCCGACAAGAGACCCAGTACTTC. This translates into CASSSSGGRQETQYF.

This chain joins TRBV2 and TRBJ1-2, with 8 nucleotides matching TRBD1. V gave up 6 bases and J gave up 3 bases; unmatched junction bases: 6. This CDR3 has 14 amino acids. Germline V CDR1 and CDR2: SNHLY, FYNNEI. CDR3 protein: CASSPLGQDYGYTF. The DNA for the CDR3 is TGTGCCAGCAGCCCCCTGGGACAGGACTATGGCTACACCTTC.

The chain couples TRBV19 to TRBJ2-5; possible D gene TRBD1, 6 bases. The CDR3 spans 14 residues. Germline loops: CDR1 LNHDA, CDR2 SQIVND (reference sequence). V lost 1 base, J lost 2 bases, and 8 bases lay in between. This CDR3 is CASSIGDTQETQYF. For the CDR3, the DNA is TGTGCCAGTAGTATAGGGGACACTCAAGAGACCCAGTACTTC.

This clonotype was observed a handful of times. V and J are TRBV10-3 and TRBJ2-5, with 8 bases aligning to TRBD1. The CDR3 consists of 17 residues. Germline values: CDR1 ENHRY, CDR2 SYGVKD. Trimming cost V 2 bases and J 7 bases; bases outside gene matches: 15. This CDR3 reads CAISERGTGGQGGTQYF. CDR3 DNA sequence: TGTGCCATCAGTGAGAGGGGGACAGGCGGCCAGGGAGGGACCCAGTACTTC.

Worth noting for this clonotype: The germline gene is not matched at one end of the junction; a read error may be the cause. The chain uses TRBV29-1 and TRBJ2-2; D unresolved. The CDR3 covers 12 residues. Per germline, CDR1 SQVTM and CDR2 ANQGSEA. For the CDR3, the DNA is TGCAGCGTTGGGTTATCGGCCGGAGAGCTGTTTTTT. The encoded protein is CSVGLSAGELFF.

This chain links TRBV9 with TRBJ2-7; TRBD2 might be the D (5 bases). Trimming cost V 4 bases and J 6 bases, with 8 bases left between them. Germline values: CDR1 SGDLS, CDR2 YYNGEE. The CDR3 is 11 amino acids. Here the CDR3 DNA reads TGTGCCAGCAGCCGGGAAGGCGAGCAGTACTTC. This codes for CASSREGEQYF.

This clonotype was seen a few times. The chain has TRBV9 and TRBJ1-1; no firm D call. CDR1 SGDLS and CDR2 YYNGEE come from the germline V gene. V was cut by 4 bases and J by 0 bases, with 7 bases left in between. The CDR3 runs 13 residues. CDR3 sequence: CASSQGVNTEAFF. As DNA, the CDR3 is TGTGCCAGCAGCCAAGGAGTGAACACTGAAGCTTTCTTT.

Remarks on this clonotype: The junction differs from germline at one of its ends, possibly a read error. The chain is built from TRBV5-1 and TRBJ2-7; 7 nucleotides agree with TRBD1. The CDR3 sequence is 12 residues long. CDR1 and CDR2 from the germline V gene are SGHRS and YFSETQ. The CDR3 DNA reads as TGTGCCAGCAGTCGGACAGGTGTTGGGCAGTACTTC. Encoded protein: CASSRTGVGQYF.

Details on this clonotype: Compared with germline, one end of the junction differs, possibly owing to a read error. The chain is built from TRBV2 and TRBJ1-2; D remains unclear. This CDR3 has 12 amino acids. Germline-derived CDR1 and CDR2 are SNHLY and FYNNEI. The CDR3 nucleotides are TGTGCCAGCAGTGCAGTTAACTATGGCAACACCTTC. It codes for CASSAVNYGNTF.

The V gene is TRBV2, the J gene TRBJ2-7, with 10 bases that match TRBD2. The germline CDR1 and CDR2 sequences are SNHLY and FYNNEI. V was clipped by 7 bases and J by 7 bases; unmatched bases: 7. The CDR3 is 13 residues long. CDR3 amino acids: CASNSGRAGEQYF. The CDR3 coding sequence is TGTGCCAGCAACAGCGGGAGGGCGGGGGAGCAGTACTTC.

The V and J genes are TRBV20-1 and TRBJ1-5, with a possible D match to TRBD1 (5 bases). Trimming shortened V by 0 bases and J by 2 bases, and 20 bases separated the two germline ends. The CDR3 has 18 residues. Germline V gene lookup returns CDR1 DFQATT and CDR2 SNEGSKA (reference sequence). DNA for the CDR3: TGCAGTGCTAGAGACGGGGCAGCGAGAGTTAATGGCAATCAGCCCCAGCATTTT. Protein product: CSARDGAARVNGNQPQHF.

This clonotype was observed many times. This chain connects TRBV11-2 to TRBJ2-7, with D uncertain. The V and J ends lost 5 bases and 5 bases respectively, with 16 bases between them. Germline V gene sequence: CDR1 SGHAT, CDR2 FQNNGV. This CDR3 contains 14 residues. CDR3 region: CASSQTLGLNEQYF. The CDR3 DNA reads TGTGCCAGCAGCCAAACTCTGGGTTTGAACGAGCAGTACTTC.

This clonotype has ten or more counts. The chain carries TRBV6-1 and TRBJ2-1, with 7 bases that match TRBD2. J lost 14 bases, V lost 1 base, and 5 bases had no gene match. The germline gives CDR1 MNHNS, CDR2 SASEGT. The CDR3 consists of 12 residues. This CDR3 is CASSEDGGREFF. Written as DNA, the CDR3 is TGTGCCAGCAGTGAAGACGGAGGGAGGGAGTTCTTC.

The table lists this clonotype with many counts. V usage is TRBV15 and J usage is TRBJ2-7; the match to TRBD1 covers 11 bases. The CDR3 loop spans 14 amino acids. From germline, CDR1 is LNHNV and CDR2 YYDKDF (reference sequence). V lost 2 bases to trimming and J lost 7 bases; unmatched junction nucleotides: 4. The CDR3 sequence is CATSRPDRGREQYF. The DNA for the CDR3 is TGTGCCACCAGCAGACCGGACAGGGGGCGGGAGCAGTACTTC.

The genes are TRBV11-1 and TRBJ2-7; D is perhaps TRBD1 or TRBD2 (5 bases each). Per germline, CDR1 SGHAT and CDR2 FQDESV (reference sequence). V was cut by 3 bases and J by 7 bases, with 19 bases left in between. The CDR3 extends over 15 amino acids. The CDR3 DNA is TGTGCCAGCAGCTTGGGGGACGGCTCCTACAATGAGCAGTACTTC. Amino acids: CASSLGDGSYNEQYF.

This clonotype was seen many times. This chain links TRBV28 with TRBJ2-7; TRBD1 aligns across 7 bases. The CDR3 has 12 amino acids. Germline-derived CDR1 and CDR2 are MDHEN and SYDVKM. V shed 8 bases, J shed 2 bases, and the junction held 3 bases outside the gene matches. Here the CDR3 reads CASGDRAYEQYF. CDR3 DNA sequence: TGTGCCAGCGGGGACAGAGCCTACGAGCAGTACTTC. Filled out from reference TRBV28 and TRBJ2-7, the complete variable domain reads DVKVTQSSRYLVKRTGEKVFLECVQDMDHENMFWYRQDPGLGLRLIYFSYDVKMKEKGDIPEGYSVSREKKERFSLILESASTNQTSMYLCASGDRAYEQYFGPGTRLTVT.

This chain uses TRBV10-1 with TRBJ1-2; D might be TRBD1 (6 bases). Germline CDR1 reads WNHNN; CDR2 reads SYGVQD (reference sequence). V lost 0 bases, J lost 8 bases, and 19 bases lay in between. The CDR3 is 16 amino acids. CDR3 in DNA: TGCGCCAGCAGTGAGTCAAGGCAGGGGACATTTGGCGGCTACACCTTC. This codes for CASSESRQGTFGGYTF.

CDR3 protein: CASSLEGYSGELFF. CDR3 nucleotides: TGTGCCAGCAGCTTAGAGGGTTACAGCGGGGAGCTGTTTTTT. The V call is TRBV11-2, the J call TRBJ2-2; D uncertain. CDR1 and CDR2 (germline): SGHAT, FQNNGV. CDR3 length: 14 residues. V was shortened by 0 bases and J by 7 bases, with 9 bases between the two germline ends.

The J gene is TRBJ2-5, the V gene TRBV7-4; 7 bases match TRBD1. This CDR3 has 14 amino acids. Germline CDR1 reads SGHVT; CDR2 reads SQSDAQ. With V trimmed by 4 bases and J by 9 bases, 11 bases remained unmatched. The CDR3 is CASSSTGTDQPQYF. CDR3 DNA sequence: TGTGCCAGCAGCTCGACAGGGACGGATCAGCCCCAGTACTTC.

This clonotype was seen a handful of times. The chain uses TRBV9 and TRBJ2-7, with D perhaps TRBD2 (5 bases). V was trimmed by 0 bases and J by 2 bases, leaving 9 bases between them. Germline V CDR1 and CDR2: SGDLS, YYNGEE. The CDR3 loop spans 14 amino acids. The CDR3, as DNA: TGTGCCAGCAGCGTAGGAGGAGCGGCCTACGAGCAGTACTTC. Translating gives CASSVGGAAYEQYF.

Note on this clonotype: At one end, the junction sequence differs from germline, possibly due to a read error. This sequence joins TRBV19 and TRBJ2-2; D may match TRBD1 or TRBD2 (7 bases each). The germline V gene has CDR1 LNHDA and CDR2 SQIVND (reference sequence). The CDR3 totals 18 residues. The CDR3 loop reads CASSPQFGQGGNIGELFF. The CDR3 nucleotides read TGTGCCAGCAGTCCCCAGTTTGGGCAGGGGGGGAACATCGGGGAGCTGTTTTTT.

This clonotype was seen at least ten times. V and J are TRBV19 and TRBJ2-7; 7 bases line up with TRBD1. V shed 9 bases, J shed 0 bases, and the junction held 8 bases outside the gene matches. Germline CDR1 LNHDA, CDR2 SQIVND (reference sequence). The CDR3 length is 14 residues. The CDR3 bases are TGTGCCAGCACCGACAGGGAGAGCTCCTACGAGCAGTACTTC. Amino acid sequence: CASTDRESSYEQYF.